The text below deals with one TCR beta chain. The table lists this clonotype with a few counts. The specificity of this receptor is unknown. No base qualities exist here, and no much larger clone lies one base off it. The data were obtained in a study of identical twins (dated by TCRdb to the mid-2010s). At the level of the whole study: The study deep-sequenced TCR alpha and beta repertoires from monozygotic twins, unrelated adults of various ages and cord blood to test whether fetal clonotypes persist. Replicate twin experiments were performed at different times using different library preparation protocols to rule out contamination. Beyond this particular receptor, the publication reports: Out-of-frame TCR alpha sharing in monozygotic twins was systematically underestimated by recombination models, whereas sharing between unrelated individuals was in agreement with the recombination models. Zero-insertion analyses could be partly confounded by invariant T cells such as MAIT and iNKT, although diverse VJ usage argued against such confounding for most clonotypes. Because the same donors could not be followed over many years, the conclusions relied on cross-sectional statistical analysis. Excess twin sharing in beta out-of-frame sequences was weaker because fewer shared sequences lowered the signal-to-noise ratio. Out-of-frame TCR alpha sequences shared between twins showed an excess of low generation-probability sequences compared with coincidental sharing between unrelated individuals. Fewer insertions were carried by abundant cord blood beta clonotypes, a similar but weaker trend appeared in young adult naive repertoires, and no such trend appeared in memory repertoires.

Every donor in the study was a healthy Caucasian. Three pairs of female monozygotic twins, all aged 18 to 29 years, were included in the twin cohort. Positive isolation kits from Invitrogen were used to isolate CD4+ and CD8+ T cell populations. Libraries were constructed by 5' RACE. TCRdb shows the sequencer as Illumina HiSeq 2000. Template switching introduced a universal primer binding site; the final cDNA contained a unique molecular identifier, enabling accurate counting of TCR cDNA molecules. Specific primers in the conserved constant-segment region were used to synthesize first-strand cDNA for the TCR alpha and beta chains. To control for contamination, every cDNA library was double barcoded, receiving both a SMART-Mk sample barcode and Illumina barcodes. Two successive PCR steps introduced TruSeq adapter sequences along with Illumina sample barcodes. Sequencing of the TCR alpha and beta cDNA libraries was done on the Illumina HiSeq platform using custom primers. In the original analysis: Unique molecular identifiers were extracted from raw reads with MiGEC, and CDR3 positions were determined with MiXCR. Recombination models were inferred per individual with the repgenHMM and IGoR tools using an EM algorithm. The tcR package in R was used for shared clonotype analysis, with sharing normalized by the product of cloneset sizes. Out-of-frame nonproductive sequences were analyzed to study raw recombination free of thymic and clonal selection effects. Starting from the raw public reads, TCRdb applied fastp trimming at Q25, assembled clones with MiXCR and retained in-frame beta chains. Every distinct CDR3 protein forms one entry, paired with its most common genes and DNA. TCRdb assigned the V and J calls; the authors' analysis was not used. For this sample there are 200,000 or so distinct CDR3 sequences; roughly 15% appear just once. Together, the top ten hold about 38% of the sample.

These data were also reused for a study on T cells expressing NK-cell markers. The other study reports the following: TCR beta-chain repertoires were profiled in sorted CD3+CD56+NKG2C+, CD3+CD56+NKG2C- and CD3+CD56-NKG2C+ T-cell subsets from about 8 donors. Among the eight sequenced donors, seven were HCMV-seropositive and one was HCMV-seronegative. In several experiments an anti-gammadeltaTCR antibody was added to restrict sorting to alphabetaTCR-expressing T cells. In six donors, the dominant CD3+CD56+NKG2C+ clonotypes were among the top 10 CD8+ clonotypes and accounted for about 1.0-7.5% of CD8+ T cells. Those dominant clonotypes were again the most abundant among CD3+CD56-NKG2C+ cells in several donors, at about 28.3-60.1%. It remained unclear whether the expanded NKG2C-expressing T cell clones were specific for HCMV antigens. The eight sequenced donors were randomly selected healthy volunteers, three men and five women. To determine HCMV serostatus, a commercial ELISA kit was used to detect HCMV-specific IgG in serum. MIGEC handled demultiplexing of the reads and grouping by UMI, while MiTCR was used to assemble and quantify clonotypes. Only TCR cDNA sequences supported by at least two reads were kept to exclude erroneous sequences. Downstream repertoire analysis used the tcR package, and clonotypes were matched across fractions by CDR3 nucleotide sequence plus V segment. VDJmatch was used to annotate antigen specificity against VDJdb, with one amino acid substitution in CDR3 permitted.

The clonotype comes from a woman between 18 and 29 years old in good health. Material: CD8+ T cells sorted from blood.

The nucleotide sequence is given as TGTGCCAGCAGCGTAGGGACACCCCGAACCTACGAGCAGTACTTC. Translated, this is CASSVGTPRTYEQYF. The chain uses TRBV7-9 and TRBJ2-7; tentative D gene TRBD1, with 6 bases matching. Deletion took 5 bases off V and 2 bases off J, with a span of 16 bases between the germline ends. The germline V gene (reference sequence) gives CDR1 as SEHNR and CDR2 as FQNEAQ. The cysteine opens and the phenylalanine closes a CDR3 of 15 amino acids. Only CDR3 DNA remains: 45 bases, in frame from the first base. The CDR3, completed at both ends by the reference TRBV7-9 and TRBJ2-7 genes, gives the full variable domain DTGVSQNPRHKITKRGQNVTFRCDPISEHNRLYWYRQTLGQGPEFLTYFQNEAQLEKSRLLSDRFSAERPKGSFSTLEIQRTEQGDSAMYLCASSVGTPRTYEQYFGPGTRLTVT.